This TCR beta chain emerged from a study of blood T cell repertoires in COVID-19. Repertoires were generated with immunoSEQ multiplex PCR, while TCRdb's copy carries only in-frame clones and drops some. The data contain about 76,000 clones, more than 75% of them singletons. Sequenced input: peripheral blood. This receptor was identified in a human donor in a cohort sampled during active COVID-19.

The CDR3 reads CASSLGGRGANVLTF. The CDR3, as DNA: TGCGCCAGCAGTCTGGGGGGGCGGGGGGCCAACGTCCTGACTTTC. The chain joins TRBV5-1 to TRBJ2-6; D possibly corresponds to TRBD2 (7 bases). The CDR3 extends over 15 amino acids. Germline CDR1 is SGHRS and CDR2 is YFSETQ. Trimming cost V 5 bases and J 4 bases, with 13 bases left between them.